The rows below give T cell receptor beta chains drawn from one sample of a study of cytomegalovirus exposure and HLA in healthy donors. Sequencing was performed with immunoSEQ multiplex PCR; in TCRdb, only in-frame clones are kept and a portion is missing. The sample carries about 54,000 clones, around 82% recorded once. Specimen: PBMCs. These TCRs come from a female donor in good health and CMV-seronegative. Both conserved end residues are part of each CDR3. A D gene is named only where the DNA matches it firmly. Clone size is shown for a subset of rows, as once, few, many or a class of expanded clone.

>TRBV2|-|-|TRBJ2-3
TGTGCCATCTCGGGCGGGGACCGGCATGATACGCAGTATTTT
CAISGGDRHDTQYF
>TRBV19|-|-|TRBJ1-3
TGTGCCAGTAGTACAATGACAGCCACCTCTGGAAACACCATATATTTT
CASSTMTATSGNTIYF
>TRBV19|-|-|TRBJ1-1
TGTGCCAGTAGTATGGAAGGGGTGGGCGGTGAAGCTTTCTTT
CASSMEGVGGEAFF
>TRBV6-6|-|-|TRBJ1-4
TGTGCCAGCAGTAACAAAGGAGGTGGTAATGAAAAACTGTTTTTT
CASSNKGGGNEKLFF
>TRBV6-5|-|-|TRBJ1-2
TGTGCCAGCACCCCACAAGATGGTCATGGCTACACCTTC
CASTPQDGHGYTF
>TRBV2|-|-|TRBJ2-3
TGTGCCAGCAGTGAAGCCTACCGCAGCACAGATACGCAGTATTTT
CASSEAYRSTDTQYF
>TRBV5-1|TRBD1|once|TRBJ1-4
TGCGCCAGCAGCACAGGGGGAACTAATGAAAAACTGTTTTTT
CASSTGGTNEKLFF
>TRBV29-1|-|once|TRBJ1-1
TGCAGCGTTGAAGGGATCGGGTTCGGGGGCACTGAAGCTTTCTTT
CSVEGIGFGGTEAFF
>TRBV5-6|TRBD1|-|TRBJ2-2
TGTGCCAGCAGCCCTCCGGGACAGGGCCCAAGGACCGGGGAGCTGTTTTTT
CASSPPGQGPRTGELFF
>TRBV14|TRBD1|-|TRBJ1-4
TGTGCCAGCAGCCAGGGCAGGGGGCTGGCTAATGAAAAACTGTTTTTT
CASSQGRGLANEKLFF
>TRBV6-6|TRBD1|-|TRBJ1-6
TGTGCCACTACGGACAGGGTCGATTCACCCCTCCACTTT
CATTDRVDSPLHF
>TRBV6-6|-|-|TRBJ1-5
TGTGCCAGCCTGCTACAGGGCAATCAGCCCCAGCATTTT
CASLLQGNQPQHF
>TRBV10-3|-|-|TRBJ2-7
TGTGCCATCAGCGAGAGGGACATTTCCTACGAGCAGTACTTC
CAISERDISYEQYF
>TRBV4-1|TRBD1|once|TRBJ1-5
TGCGCCAGCAGCCATCCCGACAGGGGAGGACAGCCCCAGCATTTT
CASSHPDRGGQPQHF
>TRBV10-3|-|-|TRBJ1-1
TGTGCCATCAGTGATCAGGAGAACACTGAAGCTTTCTTT
CAISDQENTEAFF
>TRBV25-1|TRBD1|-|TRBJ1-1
TGTGCCAGCAGCGGGACAGGGTCCACTGAAGCTTTCTTT
CASSGTGSTEAFF
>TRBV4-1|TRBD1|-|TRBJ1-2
TGCGCCAGCAGCCCCGGGACAGGGGGACCCTATGGCTACACCTTC
CASSPGTGGPYGYTF
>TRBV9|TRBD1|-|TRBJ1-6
TGTGCCAGCAGCGTAACAGGGGTTGCTTCACCCCTCCACTTT
CASSVTGVASPLHF